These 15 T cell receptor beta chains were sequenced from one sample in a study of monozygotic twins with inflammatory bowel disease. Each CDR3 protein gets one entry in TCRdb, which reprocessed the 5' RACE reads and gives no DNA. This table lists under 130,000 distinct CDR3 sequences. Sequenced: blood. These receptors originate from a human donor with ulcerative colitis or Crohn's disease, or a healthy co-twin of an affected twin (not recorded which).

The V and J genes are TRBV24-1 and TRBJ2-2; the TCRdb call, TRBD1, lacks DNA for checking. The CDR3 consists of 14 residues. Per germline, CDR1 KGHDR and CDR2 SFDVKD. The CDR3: CATSDRRGHAMLFF.

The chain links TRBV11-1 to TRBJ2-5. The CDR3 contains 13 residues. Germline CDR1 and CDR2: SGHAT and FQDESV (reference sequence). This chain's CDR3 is CASTRSTQETQYF.

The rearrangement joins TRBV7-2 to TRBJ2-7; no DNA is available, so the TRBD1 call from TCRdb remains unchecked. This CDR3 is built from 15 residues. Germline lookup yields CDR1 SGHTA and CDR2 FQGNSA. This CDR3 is CASSPDRAKLYEQYF.

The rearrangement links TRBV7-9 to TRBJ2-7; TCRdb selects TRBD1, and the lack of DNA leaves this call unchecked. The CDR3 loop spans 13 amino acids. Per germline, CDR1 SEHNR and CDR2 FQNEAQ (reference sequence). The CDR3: CASSLDSPGEQYF.

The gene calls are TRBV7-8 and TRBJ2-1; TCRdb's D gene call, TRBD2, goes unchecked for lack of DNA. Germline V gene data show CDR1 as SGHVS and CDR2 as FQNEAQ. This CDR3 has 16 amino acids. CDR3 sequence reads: CASSRAGTSSYNEQFF.

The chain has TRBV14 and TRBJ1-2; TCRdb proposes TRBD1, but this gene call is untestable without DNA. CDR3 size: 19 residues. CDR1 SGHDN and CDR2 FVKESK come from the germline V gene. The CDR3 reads CASSQNGAWLGANDYGYTF.

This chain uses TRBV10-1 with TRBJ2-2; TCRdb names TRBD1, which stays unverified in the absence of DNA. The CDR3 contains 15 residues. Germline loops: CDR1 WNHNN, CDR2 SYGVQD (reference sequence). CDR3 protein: CASSPLTGNTGELFF.

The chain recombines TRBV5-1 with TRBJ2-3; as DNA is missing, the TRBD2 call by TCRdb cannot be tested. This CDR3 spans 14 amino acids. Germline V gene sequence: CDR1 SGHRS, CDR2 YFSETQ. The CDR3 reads CASSLANRGSTQYF.

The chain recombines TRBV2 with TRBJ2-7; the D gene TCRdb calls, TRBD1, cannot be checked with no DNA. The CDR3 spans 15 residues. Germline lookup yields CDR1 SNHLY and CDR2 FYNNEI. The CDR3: CASAPGGGTGPEQYF.

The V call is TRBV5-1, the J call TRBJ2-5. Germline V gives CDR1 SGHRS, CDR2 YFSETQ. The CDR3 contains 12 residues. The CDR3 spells CASSFDQETQYF.

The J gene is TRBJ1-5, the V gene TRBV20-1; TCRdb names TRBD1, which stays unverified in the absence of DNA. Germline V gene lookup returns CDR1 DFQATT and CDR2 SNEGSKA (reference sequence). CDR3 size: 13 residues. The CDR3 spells CSARGGTNQPQHF.

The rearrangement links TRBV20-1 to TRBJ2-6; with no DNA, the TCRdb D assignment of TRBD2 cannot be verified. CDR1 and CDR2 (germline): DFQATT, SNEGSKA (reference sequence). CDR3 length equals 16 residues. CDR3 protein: CSARDPRGPGANVLTF.

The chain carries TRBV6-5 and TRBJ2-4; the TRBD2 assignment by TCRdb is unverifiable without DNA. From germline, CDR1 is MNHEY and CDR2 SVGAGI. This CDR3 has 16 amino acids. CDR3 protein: CASSYSSGGAKNIQYF.

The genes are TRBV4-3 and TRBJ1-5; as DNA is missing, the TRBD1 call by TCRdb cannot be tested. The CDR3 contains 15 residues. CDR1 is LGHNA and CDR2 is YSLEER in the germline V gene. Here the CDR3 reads CASPQGQGENQPQHF.

The CDR3 region is CASSARTRMNTEAFF. The V gene is TRBV7-9, the J gene TRBJ1-1; TCRdb reports TRBD1, a call that lacks DNA to check it against. CDR1 and CDR2 from the germline V gene are SEHNR and FQNEAQ (reference sequence). This CDR3 contains 15 residues.